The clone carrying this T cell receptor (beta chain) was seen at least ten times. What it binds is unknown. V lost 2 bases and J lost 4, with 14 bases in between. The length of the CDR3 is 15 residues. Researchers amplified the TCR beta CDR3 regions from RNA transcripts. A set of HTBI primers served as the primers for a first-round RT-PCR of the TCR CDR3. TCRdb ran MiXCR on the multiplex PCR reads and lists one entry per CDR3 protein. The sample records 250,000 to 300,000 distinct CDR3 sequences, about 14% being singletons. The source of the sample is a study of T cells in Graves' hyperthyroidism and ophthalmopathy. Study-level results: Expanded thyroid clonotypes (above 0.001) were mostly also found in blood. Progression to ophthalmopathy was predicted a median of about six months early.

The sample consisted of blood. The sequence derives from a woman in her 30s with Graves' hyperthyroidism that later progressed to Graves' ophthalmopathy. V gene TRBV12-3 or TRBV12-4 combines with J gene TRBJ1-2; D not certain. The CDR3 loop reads CASSLTGRQIYGYTF. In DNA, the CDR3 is TGTGCCAGCAGTTTAACGGGGAGGCAGATCTATGGCTACACCTTC.